The 4 T cell receptor beta chains presented below share a single source sample, sequenced in a study of cytomegalovirus exposure and HLA in healthy donors. Primers included in the PCR were 60 Vbeta and 13 Jbeta primers. The protocol was immunoSEQ multiplex PCR, while the TCRdb copy is restricted to in-frame clones and leaves out a portion. The sample includes approximately 160,000 clones, around 79% of them seen just once. Sequencing was carried out using PBMCs. All receptors derive from a male donor in good health and CMV-seropositive.

With respect to this clone: A read error is likely, as this CDR3 ends without the conserved phenylalanine or tryptophan. Because the CDR3's place on the DNA is in doubt, the DNA is left out and the CDR3 is given as listed by TCRdb. The rearrangement joins TRBV2 to TRBJ1-1; the table's D gene call, TRBD1, was not cross checked with the DNA. From its first to its last residue, the CDR3 has 10 amino acids. Germline assignment: CDR1 SNHLY and CDR2 FYNNEI. CDR3 residues: CASRRAQGLG.

The chain couples TRBV4-1 to TRBJ1-5; 7 bases align to TRBD1. Germline values: CDR1 MGHRA, CDR2 YSYEKL. Trimming took 6 bases from V and 3 from J; bases not matched to a gene: 11. This CDR3 comprises 16 residues. CDR3 sequence: CASRPYTGELNQPQHF. CDR3 nucleotide sequence: TGCGCCAGCAGACCTTACACAGGGGAACTCAATCAGCCCCAGCATTTT.

V and J are TRBV11-2 and TRBJ1-1; D not resolved. CDR1 is SGHAT and CDR2 is FQNNGV in the germline V gene. This CDR3 has 13 amino acids. Trimming took off 1 base at V and 4 bases at J, with 7 bases between the two ends. CDR3 nucleotides: TGTGCCAGCAGCTTAGGTTACGGCACTGAAGCTTTCTTT. Translated, it gives CASSLGYGTEAFF.

CDR3 amino acids: CASTSQGVSGETQYF. Here the CDR3 DNA reads TGTGCCAGCACCTCCCAGGGGGTTAGCGGAGAGACCCAGTACTTC. V is TRBV9 and J is TRBJ2-5, with D perhaps TRBD1 (7 bases). The V gene lost 6 bases and the J gene lost 4 bases, with 19 bases spanning the gap. The CDR3 sequence is 15 residues long. Germline V CDR1 and CDR2: SGDLS, YYNGEE.